This T cell receptor beta chain was observed in a study of T cell changes during pregnancy in multiple sclerosis. Sequencing used immunoSEQ multiplex PCR; TCRdb keeps in-frame clones, though not all of them. The sample has under 95,000 clones; 80% to 95% are singletons. This CDR3 is built from 17 residues. The germline V gene encodes CDR1 SGHNT and CDR2 YENEEA. The V gene end was trimmed by 1 base and the J gene end by 6 bases; junction bases not matched to a gene: 12. The sample here was CD4+ T cells from peripheral blood mononuclear cells, taken before pregnancy. J is TRBJ2-1 and V is TRBV11-3, with 7 positions matching TRBD2. The receptor was isolated from a female donor with multiple sclerosis, enrolled in a pregnancy study. The DNA for the CDR3 is TGTGCCAGCAGCTTAGTTCAAGGACTAGGCTCCCTCAATGAGCAGTTCTTC. This sequence encodes CASSLVQGLGSLNEQFF.